Each of the 23 T cell receptor beta chains below was sequenced from the same sample in a study of control samples from healthy donors and cancer patients. The repertoire was sequenced with immunoSEQ multiplex PCR; TCRdb's copy has only in-frame clones and lacks some. This sample yields 100,000 or so clones, of which 79% are seen a single time; about 11% belongs to the top ten. Specimen: blood. These receptors were obtained from a woman aged 25 to 45 in good health.

DNA for the CDR3: TGTGCCTGGAGTGGAGAGAGGGGGAGCTCAGATACGCAGTATTTT. It codes for CAWSGERGSSDTQYF. The chain links TRBV30 to TRBJ2-3; weak D call: TRBD1 (6 bases). Germline V gene data show CDR1 as GTSNPN and CDR2 as SVGIG (reference sequence). There are 15 residues in the CDR3. V lost 1 base and J 4 bases, leaving 15 bases between the germline ends.

This clone appeared a few times. This chain connects TRBV12-3 or TRBV12-4 to TRBJ1-1; D gene ambiguous. CDR3 length: 13 amino acids. The V end was cut by 7 bases, the J end by 7 bases, with 16 bases between. DNA for the CDR3: TGTGCCAGCATGTTCAGGAGGGAGGGTGAAGCTTTCTTT. It is translated as CASMFRREGEAFF.

The gene calls are TRBV19 and TRBJ1-3; D unresolved. Germline-derived CDR1 and CDR2 are LNHDA and SQIVND (reference sequence). The length of the CDR3 is 16 residues. V was cut by 6 bases and J by 0 bases, with 15 bases left in between. For the CDR3, the DNA is TGTGCCAGTAGACCAGGCACAGTACGCTCTGGAAACACCATATATTTT. This sequence encodes CASRPGTVRSGNTIYF. Full variable domain (outside the CDR3, taken from reference TRBV19 and TRBJ1-3): DGGITQSPKYLFRKEGQNVTLSCEQNLNHDAMYWYRQDPGQGLRLIYYSQIVNDFQKGDIAEGYSVSREKKESFPLTVTSAQKNPTAFYLCASRPGTVRSGNTIYFGEGSWLTVV.

The chain is built from TRBV7-3 and TRBJ2-2; no clear D. The CDR3 runs to 13 residues. V gave up 5 bases and J gave up 5 bases, with 9 bases separating them. Germline V gene lookup returns CDR1 SGHTA and CDR2 FQGTGA. The CDR3 loop reads CASSPTWTGELFF. The DNA of the CDR3 is TGTGCCAGCAGCCCCACGTGGACCGGGGAGCTGTTTTTT.

V gene TRBV15 combines with J gene TRBJ1-5; a possible D gene is TRBD1 (5 bases). Germline assignment: CDR1 LNHNV and CDR2 YYDKDF (reference sequence). CDR3 size: 16 residues. V was trimmed by 0 bases and J by 1 base, leaving 10 bases between them. CDR3 bases: TGTGCCACCAGCAGAGAGTTAGGGGTAAGCAATCAGCCCCAGCATTTT. Protein sequence: CATSRELGVSNQPQHF.

CDR3 residues: CASSPQTGGDEKLFF. The DNA for the CDR3 is TGTGCCAGCTCACCTCAGACAGGCGGGGATGAAAAACTGTTTTTT. V and J are TRBV18 and TRBJ1-4; TRBD1 might be the D (6 bases). Per germline, CDR1 KGHSH and CDR2 LQKENI. The germline V and J ends were trimmed by 3 bases and 6 bases, with 14 bases remaining between them. This CDR3 is built from 15 residues.

The gene calls are TRBV29-1 and TRBJ1-2; a possible D gene is TRBD1 (5 bases). Germline-derived CDR1 and CDR2 are SQVTM and ANQGSEA. Trimming pared 2 bases from V and 8 bases from J, leaving 9 bases between. The CDR3 has 11 residues. CDR3 loop: CSVEMTDGYTF. Written as DNA, the CDR3 is TGCAGCGTTGAAATGACAGACGGCTACACCTTC.

This chain connects TRBV7-9 to TRBJ2-1; a possible D gene is TRBD2 (6 bases). CDR1 is SEHNR, CDR2 FQNEAQ, per germline (reference sequence). V dropped 1 base and J dropped 3 bases, with 13 bases sitting between them. This CDR3 spans 16 amino acids. The CDR3 region has the DNA TGTGCCAGCAGCTTAGACAATCAGGGACTCTACAATGAGCAGTTCTTC. This encodes CASSLDNQGLYNEQFF.

V usage is TRBV10-3 and J usage is TRBJ2-5; tentative D call: TRBD1 (5 bases). V was clipped by 0 bases and J by 5 bases, with 10 bases between them. From germline, CDR1 is ENHRY and CDR2 SYGVKD. This CDR3 is 14 amino acids long. The DNA of the CDR3 is TGTGCCATCAGTGAGTCCTGGGGCCGGGAGACCCAGTACTTC. Protein product: CAISESWGRETQYF.

The chain couples TRBV3-1 (or the pseudogene TRBV3-2) to TRBJ2-3; 7 bases line up with TRBD2. After removal of 4 bases from V and 1 base from J, the junction contained 14 bases not matched to a gene. The CDR3 covers 18 residues. Germline-derived CDR1 and CDR2 are LGHDT and YNNKEL (reference sequence). As DNA, the CDR3 is TGTGCCAGCAGCCTCCGAGCGGGGCGTACCGGGGGCACAGATACGCAGTATTTT. It yields the protein CASSLRAGRTGGTDTQYF.

This chain joins TRBV6-2 or TRBV6-3 and TRBJ2-1; a possible D gene is TRBD2 (6 bases). V shed 2 bases and J shed 7 bases, with 15 bases lying between them. The germline CDR1 and CDR2 sequences are MNHEY and SVGEGT. The CDR3 totals 15 residues. The CDR3 region is CASSYRAGTQNEQFF. The CDR3 DNA sequence: TGTGCCAGCAGTTACAGAGCCGGGACTCAGAATGAGCAGTTCTTC.

The gene calls are TRBV19 and TRBJ2-5; D is unresolved. CDR1 and CDR2 (germline): LNHDA, SQIVND (reference sequence). This CDR3 region has 14 residues. Trimming took 1 base from V and 6 from J, leaving 12 bases between them. CDR3 in amino acids: CASSIAADGKTQYF. As DNA, the CDR3 is TGTGCCAGTAGTATAGCAGCCGACGGAAAGACCCAGTACTTC. Drawing the rest from reference TRBV19 and TRBJ2-5, the complete variable domain is DGGITQSPKYLFRKEGQNVTLSCEQNLNHDAMYWYRQDPGQGLRLIYYSQIVNDFQKGDIAEGYSVSREKKESFPLTVTSAQKNPTAFYLCASSIAADGKTQYFGPGTRLLVL.

The rearrangement joins TRBV29-1 to TRBJ1-4; the match to TRBD1 covers 7 bases. V dropped 5 bases and J dropped 1; count of bases not matched to a gene: 7. Germline V gene data show CDR1 as SQVTM and CDR2 as ANQGSEA. The CDR3 consists of 15 residues. CDR3 DNA: TGCAGCGTTACGTTCAGGGGGGTAACTAATGAAAAACTGTTTTTT. This sequence encodes CSVTFRGVTNEKLFF.

This sequence joins TRBV5-1 and TRBJ2-1, with D tentatively TRBD2 (6 bases). Trimming left V 4 bases short and J 1 base short, with 15 bases between. This CDR3 has 16 amino acids. Germline V gives CDR1 SGHRS, CDR2 YFSETQ. This CDR3 is CASSRVAGFSYNEQFF. CDR3 in DNA: TGCGCCAGCAGCCGGGTCGCGGGGTTTTCCTACAATGAGCAGTTCTTC.

In its sample, this clone was seen once. The rearrangement joins TRBV20-1 to TRBJ1-2; D gene uncertain. The ends were cut back, 6 bases at V and 2 bases at J, with 4 bases in the middle. The germline CDR1 and CDR2 sequences are DFQATT and SNEGSKA (reference sequence). CDR3 size: 10 residues. The CDR3 region is CSALNYGYTF. CDR3 coding DNA: TGCAGTGCGCTAAACTATGGCTACACCTTC.

The chain employs TRBV4-2 and TRBJ2-1; 9 nucleotides align to TRBD2. V was clipped by 0 bases and J by 2 bases; unmatched bases: 5. The V gene's germline CDR1 is LGHNA and CDR2 YNFKEQ. This CDR3 comprises 17 residues. The CDR3 nucleotides read TGTGCCAGCAGCCAAGAAGGCTCTAGCGGGGCCTACAATGAGCAGTTCTTC. It specifies CASSQEGSSGAYNEQFF.

The chain recombines TRBV6-5 with TRBJ1-2, with D unclear. The CDR3 consists of 12 residues. The V gene's germline CDR1 is MNHEY and CDR2 SVGAGI. The germline V and J ends were trimmed by 7 bases and 4 bases, with 10 bases remaining between them. The CDR3 DNA is TGTGCCAGCACGGAGCGTAGCTATGGCTACACCTTC. Translation gives CASTERSYGYTF.

V gene TRBV15 combines with J gene TRBJ2-5; a possible D gene is TRBD1 (5 bases). The CDR3 is made up of 13 amino acids. Germline V CDR1 and CDR2: LNHNV, YYDKDF (reference sequence). The V gene lost 5 bases and the J gene lost 2 bases, with 9 bases spanning the gap. The CDR3 nucleotides read TGTGCCACCAGCTGGGGCTCTCAAGAGACCCAGTACTTC. This codes for CATSWGSQETQYF.

By share of the sample, this clone is medium-sized. The rearrangement joins TRBV3-1 (or the pseudogene TRBV3-2) to TRBJ2-7; possibly TRBD2 for D (5 bases). V dropped 4 bases and J dropped 5 bases, with 12 bases sitting between them. The CDR3 extends over 13 amino acids. The germline CDR1 and CDR2 sequences are LGHDT and YNNKEL (reference sequence). Here the CDR3 reads CASSPEHGDEQYF. The DNA of the CDR3 is TGTGCCAGCAGCCCAGAACACGGGGACGAGCAGTACTTC.

This clone was counted a single time. The chain is built from TRBV5-4 and TRBJ2-3; TRBD1 might be the D (7 bases). Trimming removed 4 bases at V and 6 bases at J, with 18 bases between. The CDR3 totals 15 residues. The germline CDR1 and CDR2 sequences are SGHNT and YYREEE (reference sequence). CDR3 protein: CASSAKAGGRDTQYF. The CDR3 nucleotides are TGTGCCAGCAGCGCCAAGGCAGGGGGGCGGGATACGCAGTATTTT.

In this sample, this clone turned up a few times. The chain has TRBV6-1 and TRBJ1-5; TRBD1 is a possible D gene (5 bases). This CDR3 has 14 residues. Trimming cost V 0 bases and J 9 bases, with 12 bases left between them. Germline CDR1 and CDR2: MNHNS and SASEGT. The CDR3 DNA reads TGTGCCAGCAGTGAAGCTCCAGGGTTTCGGCCCCAGCATTTT. Translated: CASSEAPGFRPQHF.

The rearrangement joins TRBV5-1 to TRBJ1-2; D might be TRBD1 (6 bases). CDR3 length: 15 residues. Germline CDR1 SGHRS, CDR2 YFSETQ. Deletions cut 4 bases from V and 6 bases from J, with 19 bases between. The CDR3 nucleotides read TGCGCCAGCAGCCGCGACGGTCCAGGGGACGATGGCTACACCTTC. Its translation: CASSRDGPGDDGYTF.

The chain carries TRBV19 and TRBJ2-2; 7 bases agree with TRBD1. The V gene end was trimmed by 8 bases and the J gene end by 7 bases; junction bases not matched to a gene: 10. CDR1 is LNHDA, CDR2 SQIVND, per germline (reference sequence). The CDR3 is 14 amino acids. In nucleotides, the CDR3 is TGTGCCAGTTCCCCTTACAGGGGTAGCGGGGAGCTGTTTTTT. It encodes CASSPYRGSGELFF.